This T cell receptor beta chain stems from a study of T cell responses to AZD1222 COVID-19 vaccine. The count of this clone is one. The data were produced by immunoSEQ multiplex PCR, yet TCRdb's version contains in-frame clones alone and is incomplete. The data contain some 150,000 clones, approximately 86% of them singletons. V lost 2 bases and J 9 bases, leaving 9 bases between the germline ends. The V gene's germline CDR1 is MNHEY and CDR2 SVGAGI. CDR3 length: 12 residues. The TCR was taken from an adult who received the AZD1222 COVID-19 vaccine. The chain recombines TRBV6-5 with TRBJ2-3; a weak D match, TRBD2 (6 bases). The input for sequencing was peripheral blood, taken 28 days after the second AZD1222 dose. The CDR3 DNA sequence: TGTGCCAGCAGTTACCCGGGGGAAACGCAGTATTTT. This translates into CASSYPGETQYF.